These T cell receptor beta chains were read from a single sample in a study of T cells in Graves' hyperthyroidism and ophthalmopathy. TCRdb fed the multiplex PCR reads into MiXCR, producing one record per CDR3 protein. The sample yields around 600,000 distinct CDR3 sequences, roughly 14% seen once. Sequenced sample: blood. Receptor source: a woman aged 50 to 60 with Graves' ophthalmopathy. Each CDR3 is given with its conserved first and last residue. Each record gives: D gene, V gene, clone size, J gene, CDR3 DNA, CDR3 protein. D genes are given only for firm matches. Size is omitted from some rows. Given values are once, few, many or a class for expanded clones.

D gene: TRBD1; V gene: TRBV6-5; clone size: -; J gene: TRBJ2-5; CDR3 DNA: TGTGCCAGCAGTTACTCGAGGGACAGTTCGGGTGGAACCCAGTACTTC; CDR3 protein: CASSYSRDSSGGTQYF
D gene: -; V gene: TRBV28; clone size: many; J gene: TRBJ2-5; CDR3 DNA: TGTGCCAGCAGTTCTCCCTCCCCGTGGGGGCGGGAGACCCAGTACTTC; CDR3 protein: CASSSPSPWGRETQYF
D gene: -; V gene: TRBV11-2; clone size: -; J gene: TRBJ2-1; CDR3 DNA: TGTGCCAGCAGCTTACGGGACGCCACCTACAATGAGCAGTTCTTC; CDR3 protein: CASSLRDATYNEQFF
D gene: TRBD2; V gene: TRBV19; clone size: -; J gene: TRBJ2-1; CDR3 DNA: TGTGCCAGTAGTTGGCGGGAGAATGAGCAGTTCTTC; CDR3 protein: CASSWRENEQFF
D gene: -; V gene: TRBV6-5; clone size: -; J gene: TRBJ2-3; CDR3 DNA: TGTGCCACCAGTTATATGGAGCGCACAGATACGCAGTATTTT; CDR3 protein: CATSYMERTDTQYF
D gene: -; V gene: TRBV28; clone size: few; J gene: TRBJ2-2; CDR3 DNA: TGTGCCAGCAGGGGGTTGGACGGGTATTACGGGGAGCTGTTTTTT; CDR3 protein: CASRGLDGYYGELFF
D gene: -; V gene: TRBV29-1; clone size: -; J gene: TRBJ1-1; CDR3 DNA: TGCAGCATAATGCGGGTAGACACTGAAGCTTTCTTT; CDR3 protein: CSIMRVDTEAFF
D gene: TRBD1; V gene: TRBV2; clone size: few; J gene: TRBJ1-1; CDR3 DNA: TGTGCCAGCAGGGGCCGTGACAGGGGGAAGGCTGAAGCTTTCTTT; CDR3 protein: CASRGRDRGKAEAFF
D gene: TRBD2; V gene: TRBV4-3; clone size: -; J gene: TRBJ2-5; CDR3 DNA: TGCGCCAGCAGCCATCGGCTAGCGGGTGCTGAGACCCAGTACTTC; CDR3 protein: CASSHRLAGAETQYF
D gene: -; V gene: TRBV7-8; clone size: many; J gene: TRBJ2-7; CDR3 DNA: TGTGCCAGCGGGGGGAACCCCGACATAGCCTACGAGCAGTACTTC; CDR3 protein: CASGGNPDIAYEQYF
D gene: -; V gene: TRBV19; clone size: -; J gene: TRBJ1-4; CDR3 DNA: TGTGCCAGTAGTATCGGGGGGTATGAAAAACTGTTTTTT; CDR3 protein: CASSIGGYEKLFF
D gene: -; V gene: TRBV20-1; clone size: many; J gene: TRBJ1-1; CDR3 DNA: TGCAGTGCCAGGGCCAGCACTTTGGGGGGAGCTTTCTTT; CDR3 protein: CSARASTLGGAFF
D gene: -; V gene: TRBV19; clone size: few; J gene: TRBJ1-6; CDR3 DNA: TGTGCCAGTAGTTCGGACCCAGGAGGGCCACCCCTCCACTTT; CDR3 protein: CASSSDPGGPPLHF
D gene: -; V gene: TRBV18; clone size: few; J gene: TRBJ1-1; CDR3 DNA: TGTGCCAGCTCACCCGCACAGGGCTCGAACACTGAAGCTTTCTTT; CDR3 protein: CASSPAQGSNTEAFF
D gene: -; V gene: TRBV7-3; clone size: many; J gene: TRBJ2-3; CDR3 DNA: TGTGCCAGCAGCTTAGGTCAAGGCCAATCTAGCACAGATACGCAGTATTTT; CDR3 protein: CASSLGQGQSSTDTQYF
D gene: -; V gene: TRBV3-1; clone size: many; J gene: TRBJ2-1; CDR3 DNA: TGTGCCAGCAGCCTTAAACAGGGTAGTGAGCAGTTCTTC; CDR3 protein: CASSLKQGSEQFF
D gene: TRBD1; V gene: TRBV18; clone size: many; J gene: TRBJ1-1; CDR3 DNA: TGTGCCAGCTCGCTTACCAGGGGGGACACTGAAGCTTTCTTT; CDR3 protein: CASSLTRGDTEAFF
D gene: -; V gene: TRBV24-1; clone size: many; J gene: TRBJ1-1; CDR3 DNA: TGTGCCACCAGTGATTCTCAGAAAGCTTTCTTT; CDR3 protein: CATSDSQKAFF
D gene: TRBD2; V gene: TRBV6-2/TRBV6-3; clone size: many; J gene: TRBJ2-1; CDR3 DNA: TGTGCCAGCCAGGCTAGCGGGAGGACCGAGCAGTTCTTC; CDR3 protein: CASQASGRTEQFF
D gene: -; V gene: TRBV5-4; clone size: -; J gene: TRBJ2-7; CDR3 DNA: TGTGCCAGCAGCTTGGACGAAGGGGAGCAGTACTTC; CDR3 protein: CASSLDEGEQYF
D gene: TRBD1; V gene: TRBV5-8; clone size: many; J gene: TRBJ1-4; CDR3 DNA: TGTGCCAGCAGCCCGGGACAGGGGTCTGAAAAACTGTTTTTT; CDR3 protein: CASSPGQGSEKLFF
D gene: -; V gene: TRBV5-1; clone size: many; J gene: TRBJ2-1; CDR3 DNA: TGCGCCAGCAGCTTGGCCCGGGGATTCGATGAGCAGTTCTTC; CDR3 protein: CASSLARGFDEQFF
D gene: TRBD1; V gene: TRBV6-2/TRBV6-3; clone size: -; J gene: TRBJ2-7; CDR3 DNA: TGTGCCAGCAGTTACTTGCCCGGACAGGGGTTCTACGAGCAGTACTTC; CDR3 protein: CASSYLPGQGFYEQYF
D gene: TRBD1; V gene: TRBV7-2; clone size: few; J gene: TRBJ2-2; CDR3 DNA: TGTGCCAGCAGCTTACCGCCCTTAGGGACAGAGAACACCGGGGAGCTGTTTTTT; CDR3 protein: CASSLPPLGTENTGELFF
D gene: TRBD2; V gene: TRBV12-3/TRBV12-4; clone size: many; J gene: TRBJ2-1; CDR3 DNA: TGTGCCAGCAGAGGTGGGACTAGCGGTTACAATGAGCAGTTCTTC; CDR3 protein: CASRGGTSGYNEQFF
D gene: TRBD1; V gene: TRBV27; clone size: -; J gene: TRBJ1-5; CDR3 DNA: TGTGCCAGCAGCTCAGACAGGGATATCGATCAGCCCCAGCATTTT; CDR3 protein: CASSSDRDIDQPQHF
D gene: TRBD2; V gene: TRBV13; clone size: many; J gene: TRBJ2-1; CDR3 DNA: TGTGCCAGCAGCTTCTTTGGGACTAGCGAACACAATGAGCAGTTCTTC; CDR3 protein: CASSFFGTSEHNEQFF
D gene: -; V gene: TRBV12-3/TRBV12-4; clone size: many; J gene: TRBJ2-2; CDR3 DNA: TGTGCCAGCACCCTCCCATCCGGGGAGCTGTTTTTT; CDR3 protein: CASTLPSGELFF
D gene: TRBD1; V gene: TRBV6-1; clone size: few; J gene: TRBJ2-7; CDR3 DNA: TGTGTCACCGGTGGACAGGCCCCCCGGGAGCAGTACTTC; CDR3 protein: CVTGGQAPREQYF
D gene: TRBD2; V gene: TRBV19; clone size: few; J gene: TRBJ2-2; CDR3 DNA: TGTGCCAGTAGTATACTAGCGGGAGGGCCATCCGGGGAGCTGTTTTTT; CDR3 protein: CASSILAGGPSGELFF
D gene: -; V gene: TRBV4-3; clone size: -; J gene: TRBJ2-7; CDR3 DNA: TGCGCCAGCAGCCAAGATATAGTAGGTCCAGGACTTTTCCTCTACGAGCAGTACTTC; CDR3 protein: CASSQDIVGPGLFLYEQYF
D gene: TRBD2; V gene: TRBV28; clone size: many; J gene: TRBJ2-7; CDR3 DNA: TGTGCCAGCAGTTTTCCCGACTTTGGCGGGAGCTTAGAGCAGTACTTC; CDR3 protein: CASSFPDFGGSLEQYF
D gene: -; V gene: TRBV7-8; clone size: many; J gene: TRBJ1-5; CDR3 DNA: TGTGCCAGCACCCTTAGTATGACACGAAATAGCAATCAGCCCCAGCATTTT; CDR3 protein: CASTLSMTRNSNQPQHF
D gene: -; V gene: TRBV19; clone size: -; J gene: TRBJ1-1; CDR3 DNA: TGTGCCAGTAGTATACGCATGGGAGGGTGGGACACTGAAGCTTTCTTT; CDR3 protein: CASSIRMGGWDTEAFF
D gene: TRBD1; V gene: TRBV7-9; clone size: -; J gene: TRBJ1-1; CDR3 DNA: TGTGCCAGCAGCCACTGGGCAGGGGGTAATATGAACACTGAAGCTTTCTTT; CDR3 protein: CASSHWAGGNMNTEAFF
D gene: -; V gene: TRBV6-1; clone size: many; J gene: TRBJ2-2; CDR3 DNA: TGTGCCAGCAGTCAATACACCGGGGAGCTGTTTTTT; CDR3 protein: CASSQYTGELFF
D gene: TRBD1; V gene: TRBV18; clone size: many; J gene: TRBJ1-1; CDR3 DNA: TGTGCCAGCTCACAGGGGGCGGCGTCAGAAGCTTTCTTT; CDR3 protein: CASSQGAASEAFF
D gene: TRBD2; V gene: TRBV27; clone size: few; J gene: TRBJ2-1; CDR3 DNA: TGTGCCAGCAGTTTATCGGGACTAGCGGGAGGTATATCCTACAATGAGCAGTTCTTC; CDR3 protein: CASSLSGLAGGISYNEQFF
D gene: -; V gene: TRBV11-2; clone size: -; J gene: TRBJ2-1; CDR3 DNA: TGTGCCGGCAGCCCGTATAGGGGTAGCTCCTACAATGAGCAGTTCTTC; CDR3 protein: CAGSPYRGSSYNEQFF
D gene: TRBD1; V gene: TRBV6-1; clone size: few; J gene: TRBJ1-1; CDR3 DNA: TGTGCCAGCAGCCAAAGGGACAGGGCTATGAACACTGAAGCTTTCTTT; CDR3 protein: CASSQRDRAMNTEAFF
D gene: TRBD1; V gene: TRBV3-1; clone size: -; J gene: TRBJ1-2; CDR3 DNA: TGTGCCAGCAGCCAACCCGCCGGACAGGGGAGCTACACCTTC; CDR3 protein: CASSQPAGQGSYTF
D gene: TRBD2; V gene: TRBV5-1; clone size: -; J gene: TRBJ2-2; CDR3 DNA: TGCGCCAGCAGCAACGAACCGGGACTAGCGACCGGGGAGCTGTTTTTT; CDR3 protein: CASSNEPGLATGELFF
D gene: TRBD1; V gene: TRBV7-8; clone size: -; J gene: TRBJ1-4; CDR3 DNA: TGTGCCAGCAGCCCAATGGGGGGACAGGGGACCCAAAAACTGTTTTTT; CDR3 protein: CASSPMGGQGTQKLFF
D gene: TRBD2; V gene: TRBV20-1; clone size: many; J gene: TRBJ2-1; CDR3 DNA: TGCAGTGCTTGGGAGAGCGGGAGGGCAGGGAATGAGCAGTTCTTC; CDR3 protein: CSAWESGRAGNEQFF
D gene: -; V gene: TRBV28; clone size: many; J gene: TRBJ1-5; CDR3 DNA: TGTGCCAGCAGTCCCGGTGGGCAGCCCCAGCATTTT; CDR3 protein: CASSPGGQPQHF
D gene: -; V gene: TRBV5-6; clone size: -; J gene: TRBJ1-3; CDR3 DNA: TGTGCCAGCAGCGTCGTGCTCGGGAGCTCTGGAAACACCATATATTTT; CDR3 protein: CASSVVLGSSGNTIYF
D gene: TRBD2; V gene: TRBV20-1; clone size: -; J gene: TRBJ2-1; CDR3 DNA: TGCAGTGCTAGAGACAGCGGGAGGTTTGTGAATGAGCAGTTCTTC; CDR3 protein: CSARDSGRFVNEQFF
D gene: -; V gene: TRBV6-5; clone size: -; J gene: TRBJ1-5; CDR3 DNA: TGTGCCAGCAGTTACTCCGGGGGCCGGGGCAATCAGCCCCAGCATTTT; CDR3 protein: CASSYSGGRGNQPQHF
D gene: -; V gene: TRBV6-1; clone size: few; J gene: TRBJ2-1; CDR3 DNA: TGTGCCAGCAGTGGCCGCACGGGTTGGAATGAGCAGTTCTTC; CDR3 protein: CASSGRTGWNEQFF
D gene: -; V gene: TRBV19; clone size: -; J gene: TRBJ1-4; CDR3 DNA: TGTGCCAGTAGTACCTGGAGCCGTGAAAAACTGTTTTTT; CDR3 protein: CASSTWSREKLFF
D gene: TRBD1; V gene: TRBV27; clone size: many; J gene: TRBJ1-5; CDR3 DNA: TGTGCCAGCAGTTTATTTTACAGGGGGGTCCCAAATCAGCCCCAGCATTTT; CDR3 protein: CASSLFYRGVPNQPQHF
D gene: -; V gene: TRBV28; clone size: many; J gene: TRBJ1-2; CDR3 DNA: TGTGCCAGTTTGGGGGTCTATGGCTACACCTTC; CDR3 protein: CASLGVYGYTF
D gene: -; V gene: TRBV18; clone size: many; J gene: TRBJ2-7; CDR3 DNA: TGTGCCAGCTCACCTCTATCGAGCTCCTACGAGCAGTACTTC; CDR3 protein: CASSPLSSSYEQYF
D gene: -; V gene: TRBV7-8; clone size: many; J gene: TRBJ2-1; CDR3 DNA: TGTGCCAGCTCCAACGACAGAAGCTCCTACAATGAGCAGTTCTTC; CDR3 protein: CASSNDRSSYNEQFF
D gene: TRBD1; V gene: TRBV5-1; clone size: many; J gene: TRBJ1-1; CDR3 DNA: TGCGCCAGCAGCAACCGGGACAGGGGGGCGAACACTGAAGCTTTCTTT; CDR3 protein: CASSNRDRGANTEAFF
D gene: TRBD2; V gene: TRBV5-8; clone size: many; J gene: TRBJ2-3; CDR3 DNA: TGTGCCAGCAGCGCAACTAGCGGGAGGGATGCAGATACGCAGTATTTT; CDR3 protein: CASSATSGRDADTQYF
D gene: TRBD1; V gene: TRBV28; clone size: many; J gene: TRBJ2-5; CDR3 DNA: TGTGCCAGCAGTCAACAGGGGTTCATGGTGACCCAGTACTTC; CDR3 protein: CASSQQGFMVTQYF
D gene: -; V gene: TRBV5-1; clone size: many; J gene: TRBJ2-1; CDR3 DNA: TGCGCCAGCAGCCCAGGGTTGTCGGGGCTATTCGTCAATGAGCAGTTCTTC; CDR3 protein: CASSPGLSGLFVNEQFF
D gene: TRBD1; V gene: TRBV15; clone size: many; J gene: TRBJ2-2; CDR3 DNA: TGTGCCACCAGCAGGATTGCAGACAGGGCGAACACCGGGGAGCTGTTTTTT; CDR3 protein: CATSRIADRANTGELFF
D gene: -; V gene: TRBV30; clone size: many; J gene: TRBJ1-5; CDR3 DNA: TGTGCCTGGAGGGGGCAAAACAATCAGCCCCAGCATTTT; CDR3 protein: CAWRGQNNQPQHF